The 15 T cell receptor beta chains below all came from one sample that was sequenced in a study of cytomegalovirus exposure and HLA in healthy donors. The PCR had 60 Vbeta and 13 Jbeta primers. Profiled with immunoSEQ multiplex PCR; TCRdb holds only in-frame clones, not every one. Among roughly 120,000 clones listed, roughly 74% were seen once. Sequenced input: PBMCs. These receptors were taken from a middle-aged man in good health and CMV-seronegative.

The chain uses TRBV7-3 and TRBJ2-1, with TRBD1 as a possible D gene (7 bases). The CDR3 has 15 amino acids. Trimming removed 3 bases at V and 6 bases at J, with 15 bases between. Germline CDR1 is SGHTA and CDR2 is FQGTGA. The DNA of the CDR3 is TGTGCCAGCAGCTTGGGGACAGCGGGTGGCAATGAGCAGTTCTTC. Translating gives CASSLGTAGGNEQFF.

The chain combines TRBV11-2 with TRBJ2-7; 7 nucleotides align to TRBD1. CDR1 SGHAT and CDR2 FQNNGV come from the germline V gene. The CDR3 has 14 residues. V trimming: 5 bases; J trimming: 2 bases; junction bases outside the gene matches: 6. CDR3 residues: CASSPTDRPYEQYF. In nucleotides, the CDR3 is TGTGCCAGCAGCCCCACGGACAGGCCCTACGAGCAGTACTTC.

The V and J genes are TRBV10-3 and TRBJ2-3; the D gene is possibly TRBD2 (6 bases). V was trimmed by 0 bases and J by 3 bases, leaving 10 bases between them. Germline values: CDR1 ENHRY, CDR2 SYGVKD. The length of the CDR3 is 15 residues. The CDR3 nucleotides read TGTGCCATCAGTGAGTCGAGGCGGGGTACAGATACGCAGTATTTT. It specifies CAISESRRGTDTQYF.

The J gene is TRBJ2-1, the V gene TRBV7-6, with 7 nucleotides matching TRBD1. The germline V gene has CDR1 SGHVS and CDR2 FNYEAQ. Unmatched junction bases numbered 7, after V lost 5 bases and J lost 6 bases. The CDR3 loop spans 14 amino acids. CDR3: CASSQRGLGNEQFF. Written as DNA, the CDR3 is TGTGCCAGCAGCCAAAGGGGGCTTGGCAATGAGCAGTTCTTC.

The chain links TRBV6-5 to TRBJ1-2; a possible D gene is TRBD1 (6 bases). CDR1 is MNHEY and CDR2 is SVGAGI in the germline V gene. CDR3 size: 14 residues. The V gene lost 5 bases and the J gene lost 6 bases, with 16 bases spanning the gap. CDR3 amino acids: CASSLLAGDHGYTF. CDR3 nucleotide sequence: TGTGCCAGCAGTCTCCTGGCAGGGGATCATGGCTACACCTTC.

This chain joins TRBV11-3 and TRBJ2-5; 8 bases align to TRBD2. The germline V gene encodes CDR1 SGHNT and CDR2 YENEEA. CDR3 length: 20 residues. V dropped 5 bases and J dropped 5; count of bases not matched to a gene: 25. CDR3 in amino acids: CASSHIPEDYPRGGRETQYF. Written as DNA, the CDR3 is TGTGCCAGCAGCCATATTCCCGAGGACTATCCGCGCGGGGGGAGGGAGACCCAGTACTTC.

Only a few counts were recorded for this clone. The V gene is TRBV19, the J gene TRBJ1-3; D uncertain. This CDR3 comprises 15 residues. The V end was cut by 3 bases, the J end by 0 bases, with 9 bases between. Looked up from germline, CDR1 is LNHDA and CDR2 is SQIVND (reference sequence). The CDR3 DNA reads TGTGCCAGTAGTATGGTTTGGCCCTCTGGAAACACCATATATTTT. Residues: CASSMVWPSGNTIYF.

The rearrangement uses TRBV23-1 and TRBJ1-1; a possible D gene is TRBD1 (6 bases). TRBV23-1 is an open reading frame, and its role is uncertain. The V end lost 0 bases, the J end lost 0 bases, and 17 bases lay between the germline ends. The CDR3 covers 18 residues. CDR3 nucleotides: TGCGCCAGCAGTCAATCGAAAGGGGGAGAAGGCATGAACACTGAAGCTTTCTTT. Residues: CASSQSKGGEGMNTEAFF.

The chain uses TRBV6-1 and TRBJ1-1; 9 bases are a match to TRBD1. From germline, CDR1 is MNHNS and CDR2 SASEGT. The J segment lost 7 bases and the V segment lost 6 bases, leaving 6 bases of the junction unmatched. The CDR3 is made up of 13 amino acids. CDR3 coding DNA: TGTGCCAGCAGCTACAGGGGGCAAGTTGAAGCTTTCTTT. Amino acid sequence: CASSYRGQVEAFF.

V is TRBV10-3 and J is TRBJ2-7; 8 bases are a match to TRBD1. The CDR3 has 15 residues. The V gene's germline CDR1 is ENHRY and CDR2 SYGVKD. Germline trimming cut 6 bases from V and 3 bases from J; bases unmatched to any gene: 10. The CDR3 protein is CAISMRQGPLYEQYF. The CDR3 nucleotides are TGTGCCATCAGCATGAGACAGGGGCCCCTCTACGAGCAGTACTTC.

The V and J genes are TRBV5-6 and TRBJ2-3; 11 bases align to TRBD2. The CDR3 consists of 19 residues. Germline-derived CDR1 and CDR2 are SGHDT and YYEEEE. V shed 1 base and J 3 bases; nucleotides not matched to a gene: 13. The CDR3 sequence: CASSLKTLAGGLGTDTQYF. The CDR3 DNA reads TGTGCCAGCAGCTTGAAGACTCTAGCGGGGGGCCTGGGAACAGATACGCAGTATTTT.

The chain links TRBV19 to TRBJ1-2; D gene uncertain. Trimming stripped 2 bases from V and 5 bases from J, with 9 bases between. Germline V lookup: CDR1 LNHDA, CDR2 SQIVND (reference sequence). The CDR3 sequence is 13 residues long. In DNA form, the CDR3 reads TGTGCCAGTAGTATAACAGTCCAATATGGCTACACCTTC. It encodes CASSITVQYGYTF.

This chain uses TRBV5-4 with TRBJ1-2, with 7 positions matching TRBD1. There are 15 residues in the CDR3. Looked up from germline, CDR1 is SGHNT and CDR2 is YYREEE (reference sequence). V shed 2 bases, J shed 4 bases, and the junction held 8 bases outside the gene matches. CDR3 protein: CASSFGTENIYGYTF. The CDR3, as DNA: TGTGCCAGCAGCTTCGGGACAGAGAATATCTATGGCTACACCTTC.

The CDR3 loop is CASSRDSRNTEAFF. The CDR3 nucleotides are TGTGCCAGCAGCCGGGACAGCAGGAACACTGAAGCTTTCTTT. V is TRBV7-9 and J is TRBJ1-1, with 7 bases matching TRBD1. The germline V gene encodes CDR1 SEHNR and CDR2 FQNEAQ (reference sequence). The CDR3 is 14 amino acids. The trim removed 5 bases at V and 1 base at J, leaving 4 bases unmatched. The full variable domain, rest sourced from reference TRBV7-9 and TRBJ1-1, is DTGVSQNPRHKITKRGQNVTFRCDPISEHNRLYWYRQTLGQGPEFLTYFQNEAQLEKSRLLSDRFSAERPKGSFSTLEIQRTEQGDSAMYLCASSRDSRNTEAFFGQGTRLTVV.

The chain couples TRBV5-8 to TRBJ2-4; the D gene is possibly TRBD2 (6 bases). The CDR3 covers 14 residues. Germline V gene data show CDR1 as SGHTS and CDR2 as YDEGEE. Deletions cut 7 bases from V and 0 bases from J, with 11 bases between. The CDR3 region has the DNA TGTGCCAGCGGGTGGGGGGAAGCCAAAAACATTCAGTACTTC. Translation: CASGWGEAKNIQYF. Together with reference TRBV5-8 and TRBJ2-4, the CDR3 gives the full variable domain: EAGVTQSPTHLIKTRGQQATLRCSPISGHTSVYWYQQALGLGLQFLLWYDEGEERNRGNFPPRFSGRQFPNYSSELNVNALELEDSALYLCASGWGEAKNIQYFGAGTRLSVL.